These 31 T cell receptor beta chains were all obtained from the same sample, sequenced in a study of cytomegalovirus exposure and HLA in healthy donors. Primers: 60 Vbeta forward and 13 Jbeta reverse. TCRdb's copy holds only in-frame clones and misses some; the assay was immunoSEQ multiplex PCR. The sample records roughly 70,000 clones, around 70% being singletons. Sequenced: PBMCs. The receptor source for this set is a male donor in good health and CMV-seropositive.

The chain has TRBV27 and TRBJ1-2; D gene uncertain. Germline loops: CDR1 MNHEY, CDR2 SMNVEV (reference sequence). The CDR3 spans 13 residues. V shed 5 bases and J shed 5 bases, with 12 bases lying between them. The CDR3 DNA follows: TGTGCCAGCAGTCCCGGAGTGTGGTATGGCTACACCTTC. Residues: CASSPGVWYGYTF.

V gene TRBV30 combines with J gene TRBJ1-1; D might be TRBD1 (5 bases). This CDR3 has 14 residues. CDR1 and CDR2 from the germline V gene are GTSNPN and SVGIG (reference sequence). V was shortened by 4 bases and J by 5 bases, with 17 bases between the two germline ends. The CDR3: CAWNWGGWATEAFF. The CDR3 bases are TGTGCCTGGAATTGGGGGGGGTGGGCGACTGAAGCTTTCTTT.

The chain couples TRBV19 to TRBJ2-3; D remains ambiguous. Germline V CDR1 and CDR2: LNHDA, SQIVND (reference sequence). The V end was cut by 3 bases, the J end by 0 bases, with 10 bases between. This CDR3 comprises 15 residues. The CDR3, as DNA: TGTGCCAGTAGTATCGGCGGCGGTAGCACAGATACGCAGTATTTT. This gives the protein CASSIGGGSTDTQYF.

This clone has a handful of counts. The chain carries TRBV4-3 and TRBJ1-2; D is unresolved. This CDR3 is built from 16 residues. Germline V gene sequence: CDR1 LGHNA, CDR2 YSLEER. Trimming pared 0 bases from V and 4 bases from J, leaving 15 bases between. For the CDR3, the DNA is TGCGCCAGCAGCCAAGAGGAAAGCCAGGCTGGCTATGGCTACACCTTC. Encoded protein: CASSQEESQAGYGYTF.

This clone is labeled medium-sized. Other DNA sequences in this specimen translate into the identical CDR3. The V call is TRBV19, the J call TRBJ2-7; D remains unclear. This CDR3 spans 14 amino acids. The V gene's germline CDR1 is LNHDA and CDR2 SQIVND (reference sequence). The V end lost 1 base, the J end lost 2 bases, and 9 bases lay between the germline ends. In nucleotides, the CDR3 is TGTGCCAGTAGTATAGCTGGCAGGACCTACGAGCAGTACTTC. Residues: CASSIAGRTYEQYF.

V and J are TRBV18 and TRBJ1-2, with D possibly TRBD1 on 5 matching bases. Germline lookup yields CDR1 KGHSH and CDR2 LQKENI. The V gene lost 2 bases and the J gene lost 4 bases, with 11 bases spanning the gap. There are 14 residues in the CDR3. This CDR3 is CASSPGGVLYGYTF. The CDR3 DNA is TGTGCCAGCTCACCAGGGGGGGTCCTCTATGGCTACACCTTC.

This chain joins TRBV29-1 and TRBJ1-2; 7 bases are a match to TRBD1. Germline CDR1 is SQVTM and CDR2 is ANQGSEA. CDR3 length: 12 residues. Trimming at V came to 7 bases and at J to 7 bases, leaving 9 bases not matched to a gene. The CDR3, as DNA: TGCAGCGGCCTGGAGGGGGCGCGTGGCTACACCTTC. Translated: CSGLEGARGYTF.

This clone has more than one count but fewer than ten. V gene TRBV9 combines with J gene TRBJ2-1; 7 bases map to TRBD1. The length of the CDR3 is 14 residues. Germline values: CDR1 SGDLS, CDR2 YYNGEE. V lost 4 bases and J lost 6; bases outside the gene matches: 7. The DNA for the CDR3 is TGTGCCAGCAGCCCGACAAACAGGGGCAATGAGCAGTTCTTC. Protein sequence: CASSPTNRGNEQFF.

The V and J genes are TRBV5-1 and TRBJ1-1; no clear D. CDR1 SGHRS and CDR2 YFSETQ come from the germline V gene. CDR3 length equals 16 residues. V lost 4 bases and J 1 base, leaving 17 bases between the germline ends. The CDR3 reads CASSPEASSGNTEAFF. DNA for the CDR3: TGCGCCAGCAGCCCGGAGGCATCTTCAGGGAACACTGAAGCTTTCTTT.

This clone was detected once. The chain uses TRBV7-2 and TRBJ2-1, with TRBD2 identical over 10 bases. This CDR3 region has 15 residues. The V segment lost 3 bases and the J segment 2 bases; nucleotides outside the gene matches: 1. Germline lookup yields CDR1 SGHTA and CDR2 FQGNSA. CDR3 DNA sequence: TGTGCCAGCAGCTTCGGGACTAGCGCCTACAATGAGCAGTTCTTC. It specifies CASSFGTSAYNEQFF.

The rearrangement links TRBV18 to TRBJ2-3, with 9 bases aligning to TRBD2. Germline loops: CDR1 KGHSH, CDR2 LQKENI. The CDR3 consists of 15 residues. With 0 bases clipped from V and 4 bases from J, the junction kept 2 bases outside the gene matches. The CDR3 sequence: CASSPPLAGADTQYF. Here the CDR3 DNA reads TGTGCCAGCTCACCACCGTTAGCGGGAGCAGATACGCAGTATTTT.

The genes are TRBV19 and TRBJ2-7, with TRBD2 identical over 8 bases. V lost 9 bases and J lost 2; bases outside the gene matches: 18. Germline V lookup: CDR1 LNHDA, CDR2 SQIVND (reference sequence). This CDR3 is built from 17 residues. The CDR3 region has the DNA TGTGCCAGGAGAGCGGGGGAACACGGGCAACGACCCTACGAGCAGTACTTC. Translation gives CARRAGEHGQRPYEQYF.

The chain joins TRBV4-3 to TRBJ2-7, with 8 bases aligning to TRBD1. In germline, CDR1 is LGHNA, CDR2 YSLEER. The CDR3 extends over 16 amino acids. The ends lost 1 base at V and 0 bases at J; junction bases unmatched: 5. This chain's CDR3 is CASSQVKQGGSYEQYF. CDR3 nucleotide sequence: TGCGCCAGCAGCCAAGTCAAACAGGGGGGCTCCTACGAGCAGTACTTC.

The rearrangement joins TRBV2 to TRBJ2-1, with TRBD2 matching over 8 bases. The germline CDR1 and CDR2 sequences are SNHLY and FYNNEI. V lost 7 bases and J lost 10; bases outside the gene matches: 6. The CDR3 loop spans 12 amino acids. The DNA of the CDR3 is TGTGCCAGCATATTTAAGCGGGGGGAGCAGTTCTTC. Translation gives CASIFKRGEQFF. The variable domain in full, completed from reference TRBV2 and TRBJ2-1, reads EPEVTQTPSHQVTQMGQEVILRCVPISNHLYFYWYRQILGQKVEFLVSFYNNEISEKSEIFDDQFSVERPDGSNFTLKIRSTKLEDSAMYFCASIFKRGEQFFGPGTRLTVL.

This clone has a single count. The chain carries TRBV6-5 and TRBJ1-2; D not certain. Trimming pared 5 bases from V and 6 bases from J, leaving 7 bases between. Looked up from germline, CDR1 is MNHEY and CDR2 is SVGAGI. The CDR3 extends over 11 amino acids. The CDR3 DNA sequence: TGTGCCAGCAGTAACCGGGATGGCTACACCTTC. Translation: CASSNRDGYTF.

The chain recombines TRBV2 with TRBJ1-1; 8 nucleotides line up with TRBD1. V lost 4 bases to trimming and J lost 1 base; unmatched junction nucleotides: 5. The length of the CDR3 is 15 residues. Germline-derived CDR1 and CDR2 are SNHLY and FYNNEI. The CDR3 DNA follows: TGTGCCAGCAGTGGCTACAGGGGGTCGAACACTGAAGCTTTCTTT. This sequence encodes CASSGYRGSNTEAFF.

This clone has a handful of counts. The CDR3 spells CASNGGWGQGMNQPQHF. The CDR3 DNA sequence: TGTGCCAGTAATGGGGGGTGGGGACAGGGGATGAACCAGCCCCAGCATTTT. The rearrangement joins TRBV19 to TRBJ1-5, with 10 bases identical to TRBD1. V dropped 7 bases and J dropped 7; count of bases not matched to a gene: 16. Per the germline V gene, CDR1 is LNHDA and CDR2 is SQIVND (reference sequence). This CDR3 is built from 17 residues.

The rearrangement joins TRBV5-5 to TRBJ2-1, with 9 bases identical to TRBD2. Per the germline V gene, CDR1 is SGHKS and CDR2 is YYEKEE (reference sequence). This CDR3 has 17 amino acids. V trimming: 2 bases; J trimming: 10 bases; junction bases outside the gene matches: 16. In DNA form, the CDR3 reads TGTGCCAGCAGCTTACGGGCTAGCGGGATACCCCCCAGAGAGCAGTTCTTC. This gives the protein CASSLRASGIPPREQFF. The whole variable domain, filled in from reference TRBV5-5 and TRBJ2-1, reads DAGVTQSPTHLIKTRGQQVTLRCSPISGHKSVSWYQQVLGQGPQFIFQYYEKEERGRGNFPDRFSARQFPNYSSELNVNALLLGDSALYLCASSLRASGIPPREQFFGPGTRLTVL.

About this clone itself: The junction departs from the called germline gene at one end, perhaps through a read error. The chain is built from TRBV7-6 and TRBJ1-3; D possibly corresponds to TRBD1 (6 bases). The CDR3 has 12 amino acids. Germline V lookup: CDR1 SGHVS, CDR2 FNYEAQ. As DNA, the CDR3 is TGTGCCAGCAGACCAATACAGGGCCCTGGGGATTTT. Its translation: CASRPIQGPGDF.

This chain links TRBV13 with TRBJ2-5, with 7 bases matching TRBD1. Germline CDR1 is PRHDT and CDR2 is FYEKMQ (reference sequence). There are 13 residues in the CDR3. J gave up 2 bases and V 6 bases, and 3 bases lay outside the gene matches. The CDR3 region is CASRARGQETQYF. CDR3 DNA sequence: TGTGCCAGCAGAGCCAGGGGGCAAGAGACCCAGTACTTC.

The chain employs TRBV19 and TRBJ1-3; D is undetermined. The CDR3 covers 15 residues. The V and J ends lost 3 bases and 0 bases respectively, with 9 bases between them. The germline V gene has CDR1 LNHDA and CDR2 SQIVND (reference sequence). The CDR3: CASSIARSSGNTIYF. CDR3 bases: TGTGCCAGTAGTATCGCCCGGAGCTCTGGAAACACCATATATTTT.

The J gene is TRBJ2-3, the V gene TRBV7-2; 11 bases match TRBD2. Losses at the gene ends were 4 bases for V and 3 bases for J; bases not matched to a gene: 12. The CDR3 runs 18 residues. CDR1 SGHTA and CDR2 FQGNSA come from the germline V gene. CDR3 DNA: TGTGCCAGCAGCTCCTATTTAACTAGCGGGAGTCTGACAGATACGCAGTATTTT. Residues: CASSSYLTSGSLTDTQYF. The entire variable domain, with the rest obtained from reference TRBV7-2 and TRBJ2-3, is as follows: GAGVSQSPSNKVTEKGKDVELRCDPISGHTALYWYRQSLGQGLEFLIYFQGNSAPDKSGLPSDRFSAERTGGSVSTLTIQRTQQEDSAVYLCASSSYLTSGSLTDTQYFGPGTRLTVL.

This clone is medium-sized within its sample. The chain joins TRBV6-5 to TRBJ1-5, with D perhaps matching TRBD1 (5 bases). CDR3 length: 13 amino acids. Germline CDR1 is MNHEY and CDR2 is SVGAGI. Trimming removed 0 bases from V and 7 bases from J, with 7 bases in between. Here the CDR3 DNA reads TGTGCCAGCAGTTACTCGAAGGGGCAGCCCCAGCATTTT. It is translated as CASSYSKGQPQHF.

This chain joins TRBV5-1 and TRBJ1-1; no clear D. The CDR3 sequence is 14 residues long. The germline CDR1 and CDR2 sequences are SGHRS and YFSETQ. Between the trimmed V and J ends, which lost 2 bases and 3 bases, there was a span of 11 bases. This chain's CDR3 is CASSFGGRYTEAFF. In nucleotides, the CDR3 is TGCGCCAGCAGCTTTGGCGGGAGATACACTGAAGCTTTCTTT.

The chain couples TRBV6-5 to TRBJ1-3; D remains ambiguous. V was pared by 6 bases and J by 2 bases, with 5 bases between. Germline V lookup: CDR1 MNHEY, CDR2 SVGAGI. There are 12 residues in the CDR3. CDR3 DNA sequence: TGTGCCAGCAGCATCCCTGGAAACACCATATATTTT. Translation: CASSIPGNTIYF.

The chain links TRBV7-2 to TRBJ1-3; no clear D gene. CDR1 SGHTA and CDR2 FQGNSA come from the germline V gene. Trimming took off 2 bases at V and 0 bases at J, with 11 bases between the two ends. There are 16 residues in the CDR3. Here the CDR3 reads CASSLSSYDSGNTIYF. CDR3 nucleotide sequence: TGTGCCAGCAGCTTATCGTCCTATGACTCTGGAAACACCATATATTTT.

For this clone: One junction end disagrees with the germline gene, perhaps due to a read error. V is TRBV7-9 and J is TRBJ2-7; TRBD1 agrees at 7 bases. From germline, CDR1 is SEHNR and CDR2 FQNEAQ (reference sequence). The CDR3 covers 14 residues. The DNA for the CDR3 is TGTTCCAGCATGGGACAGCGAAGCTCCTACGAGCAGTACTTC. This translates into CSSMGQRSSYEQYF. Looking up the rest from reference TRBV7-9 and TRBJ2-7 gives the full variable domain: DTGVSQNPRHKITKRGQNVTFRCDPISEHNRLYWYRQTLGQGPEFLTYFQNEAQLEKSRLLSDRFSAERPKGSFSTLEIQRTEQGDSAMYLCSSMGQRSSYEQYFGPGTRLTVT.

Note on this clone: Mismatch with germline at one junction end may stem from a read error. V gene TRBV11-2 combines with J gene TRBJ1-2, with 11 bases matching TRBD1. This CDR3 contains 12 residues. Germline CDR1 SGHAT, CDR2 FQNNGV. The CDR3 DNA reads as TGTGCCAGCAGCTCCACCGGGGACAGGGGGAAGTTC. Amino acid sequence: CASSSTGDRGKF. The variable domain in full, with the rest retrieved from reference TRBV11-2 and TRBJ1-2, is EAGVAQSPRYKIIEKRQSVAFWCNPISGHATLYWYQQILGQGPKLLIQFQNNGVVDDSQLPKDRFSAERLKGVDSTLKIQPAKLEDSAVYLCASSSTGDRGKFGSGTRLTVV.

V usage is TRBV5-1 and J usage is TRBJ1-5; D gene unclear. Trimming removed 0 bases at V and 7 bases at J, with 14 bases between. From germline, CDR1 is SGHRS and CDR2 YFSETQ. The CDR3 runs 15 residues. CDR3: CASSLGPAVNQPQHF. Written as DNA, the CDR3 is TGCGCCAGCAGCTTGGGGCCTGCGGTGAACCAGCCCCAGCATTTT.

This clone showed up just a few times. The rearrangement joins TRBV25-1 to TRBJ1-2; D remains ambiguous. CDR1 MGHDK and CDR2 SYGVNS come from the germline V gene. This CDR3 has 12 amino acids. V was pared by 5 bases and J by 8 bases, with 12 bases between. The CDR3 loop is CASSPGPGGYTF. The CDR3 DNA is TGTGCCAGCAGTCCTGGGCCGGGGGGCTACACCTTC.

CDR3 loop: CASSFPLAGEGDEQFF. DNA of the CDR3: TGCGCCAGCAGCTTCCCTCTAGCGGGAGAGGGCGATGAGCAGTTCTTC. V and J are TRBV5-1 and TRBJ2-1; 10 bases fit TRBD2. V trimming: 2 bases; J trimming: 8 bases; junction bases outside the gene matches: 10. The CDR3 is 16 amino acids. Germline V gene sequence: CDR1 SGHRS, CDR2 YFSETQ.